This TCR beta chain appears in the sequencing data of a study of T cell responses to AZD1222 COVID-19 vaccine. Study-level information: Analyses pooled second doses at about 4 or about 12 weeks.

Repertoires were generated with immunoSEQ multiplex PCR, while TCRdb's copy carries only in-frame clones and drops some. The sample has 150,000 to 200,000 clones; 90% to 95% are singletons. Broader study findings: Increased Spike-specific TCR breadth and depth were observed after two AZD1222 doses. It was only six AZD1222 recipients who were seropositive at baseline. Donors were chiefly white British, with a greater number of females, and clonal diversity was perhaps underestimated.

For this clone: The target antigen is unknown.

J gave up 7 bases and V 3 bases, and 8 bases lay outside the gene matches. The CDR3 contains 15 residues. Germline V gene sequence: CDR1 DFQATT, CDR2 SNEGSKA (reference sequence). The receptor was isolated from an adult in good health. The V gene is TRBV20-1, the J gene TRBJ2-1, with 11 bases identical to TRBD2. The input for sequencing was peripheral blood, taken on day 0 of AZD1222 vaccination. The CDR3 sequence: CSASPLAGAGNEQFF. The CDR3 DNA reads as TGCAGTGCTAGTCCACTAGCGGGAGCGGGGAATGAGCAGTTCTTC.